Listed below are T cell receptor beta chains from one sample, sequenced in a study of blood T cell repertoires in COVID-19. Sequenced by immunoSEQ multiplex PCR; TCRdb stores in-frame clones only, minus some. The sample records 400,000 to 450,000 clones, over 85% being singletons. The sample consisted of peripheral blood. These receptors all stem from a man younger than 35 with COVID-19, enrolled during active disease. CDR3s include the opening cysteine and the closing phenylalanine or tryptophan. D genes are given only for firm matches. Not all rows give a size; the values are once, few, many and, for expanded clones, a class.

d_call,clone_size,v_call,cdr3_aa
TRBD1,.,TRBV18,CASSLDRGQETQYF
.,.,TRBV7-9,CASSPLFTGPYEQYF
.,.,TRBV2,CASSRDSGANVLTF
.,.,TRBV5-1,CASLSRGAVGELFF
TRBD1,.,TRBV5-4,CASSKTGGATNEKLFF
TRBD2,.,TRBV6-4,CASSDGTSDYNEQFF
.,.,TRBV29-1,CSVVQGNYEQYF
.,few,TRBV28,CASSKRQAGNQPQHF
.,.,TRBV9,CASSVTGEGIQYF
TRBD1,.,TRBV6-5,CASSLQGKDYGYTF
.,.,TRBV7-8,CASSLVGGEGSYTQYF
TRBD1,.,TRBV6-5,CASSYVDRGVMSLHF
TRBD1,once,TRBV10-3,CAISPRDSTYEQYF
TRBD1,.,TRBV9,CASSVVGQGATEQFF
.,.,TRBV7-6,CASSLVWGNNEQFF
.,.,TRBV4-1,CASSQDVGDSIYF
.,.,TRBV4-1,CASSQGSSYNEQFF
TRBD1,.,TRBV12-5,CASEEGAQTGELFF
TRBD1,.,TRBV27,CASSLRSGGYEQYF
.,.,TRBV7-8,CASSLLAGSFYGYTF
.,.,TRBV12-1,CASSTRRIGETQYF
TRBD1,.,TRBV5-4,CASSRYDRGPYGYTF
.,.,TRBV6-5,CASRGTGGAVVAFF
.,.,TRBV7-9,CASSSNRASSTDTQYF
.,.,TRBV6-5,CASKRDNNEKLFF
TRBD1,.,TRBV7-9,CASSATGEGYTF
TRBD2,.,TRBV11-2,CASSLGLAGGSYEQYF
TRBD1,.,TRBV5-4,CASSLEGAEQPQHF
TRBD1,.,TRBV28,CASSFSDRGSSPLHF
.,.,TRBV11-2,CASSLDTRATTGELFF
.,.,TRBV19,CASSPSPGGRRGGANVLTF
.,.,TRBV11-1,CASSLVRGANSYEQYF
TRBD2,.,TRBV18,CASSPPTGGPGGEQFF
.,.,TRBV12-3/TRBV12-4,CASSLFRGYEQYF
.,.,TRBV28,CASSPSPGFYEQYF
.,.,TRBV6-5,CASKNGGLVDSPLHF
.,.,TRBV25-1,CASTRTEMNTEAFF
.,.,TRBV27,CASSLSRTLYTGELFF
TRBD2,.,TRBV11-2,CASSLRTSGTSGANVLTF
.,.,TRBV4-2,CASSQVGQVNTEAFF
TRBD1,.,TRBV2,CASASGTGGTDTQYF
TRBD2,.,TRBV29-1,CSASGGLSNEQFF
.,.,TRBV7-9,CASSLVPGSYEQYF
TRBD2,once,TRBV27,CASSQTSGGESYNEQFF